The 32 T cell receptor beta chains listed next were all sequenced from one sample in a study of blood T cell repertoires in COVID-19. The assay was immunoSEQ multiplex PCR, and TCRdb's table has in-frame clones only and misses some. The sample shows about 140,000 clones, over 75% of them seen only once. Sequencing input: peripheral blood. These receptors all stem from a man in his sixties with active or convalescent COVID-19.

J is TRBJ2-1 and V is TRBV28, with 7 nucleotides matching TRBD1. Germline CDR1 is MDHEN and CDR2 is SYDVKM. The trim removed 6 bases at V and 6 bases at J, leaving 14 bases unmatched. The CDR3 sequence is 16 residues long. The CDR3 reads CASRAIDRVGFNEQFF. The CDR3 DNA reads TGTGCCAGCAGGGCGATAGACAGGGTCGGGTTCAATGAGCAGTTCTTC.

V usage is TRBV7-2 and J usage is TRBJ2-1, with 11 bases lining up with TRBD2. Unmatched junction bases numbered 7, after V lost 5 bases and J lost 4 bases. The CDR3 spans 16 residues. Germline assignment: CDR1 SGHTA and CDR2 FQGNSA. CDR3 sequence: CASSPRTSGRYNEQFF. The DNA for the CDR3 is TGTGCCAGCAGCCCTCGGACTAGCGGGCGATACAATGAGCAGTTCTTC.

The V and J genes are TRBV13 and TRBJ2-7; 11 bases align to TRBD2. Germline CDR1 is PRHDT and CDR2 is FYEKMQ (reference sequence). This CDR3 comprises 14 residues. V lost 9 bases and J lost 4; bases outside the gene matches: 8. The CDR3, as DNA: TGTGCCAGTCGGGTAGCGGGAGGGCGGTACGAGCAGTACTTC. Protein sequence: CASRVAGGRYEQYF.

This sequence joins TRBV16 and TRBJ1-2; TRBD1 matches 7 bases. CDR1 is KGHSY and CDR2 is FQNENV in the germline V gene. V lost 0 bases to trimming and J lost 4 bases; unmatched junction nucleotides: 5. CDR3 length: 15 residues. CDR3 DNA: TGTGCCAGCAGCCAATCGGTGGCAGGGGGCTATGGCTACACCTTC. Amino acid sequence: CASSQSVAGGYGYTF.

This chain links TRBV5-1 with TRBJ1-1, with 8 nucleotides matching TRBD1. J lost 1 base, V lost 4 bases, and 3 bases had no gene match. Germline V gene data show CDR1 as SGHRS and CDR2 as YFSETQ. CDR3 length: 14 residues. CDR3 amino acids: CASSQQGGNTEAFF. As DNA, the CDR3 is TGCGCCAGCAGCCAACAGGGGGGGAACACTGAAGCTTTCTTT.

The sample holds a few counts of this clone. This rearrangement joins TRBV4-3 to TRBJ2-7; the D gene is possibly TRBD2 (6 bases). The ends were cut back, 1 base at V and 5 bases at J, with 21 bases in the middle. Per the germline V gene, CDR1 is LGHNA and CDR2 is YSLEER. This CDR3 is 17 amino acids long. The CDR3 region is CASSQGRWGGRDNEQYF. In DNA, the CDR3 is TGCGCCAGCAGCCAAGGGCGGTGGGGCGGGCGGGATAACGAGCAGTACTTC.

The chain has TRBV9 and TRBJ2-7; 10 bases align to TRBD1. The CDR3 is 14 amino acids. Germline CDR1 and CDR2: SGDLS and YYNGEE. Unmatched junction bases numbered 4, after V lost 4 bases and J lost 3 bases. The CDR3 nucleotides read TGTGCCAGCAGCCTGGGGGACAGGGGCTACGAGCAGTACTTC. This translates into CASSLGDRGYEQYF.

The V and J genes are TRBV7-8 and TRBJ2-7; D gene ambiguous. This CDR3 has 16 residues. The germline V gene has CDR1 SGHVS and CDR2 FQNEAQ. V was shortened by 1 base and J by 0 bases, with 13 bases between the two germline ends. CDR3 sequence (DNA): TGTGCCAGCAGCTTAGGCGGTGGTTCCGGCTCCTACGAGCAGTACTTC. Amino acid sequence: CASSLGGGSGSYEQYF.

The chain couples TRBV15 to TRBJ2-2, with unresolved D. This CDR3 region has 16 residues. V gave up 2 bases and J gave up 7 bases, with 17 bases separating them. Germline lookup yields CDR1 LNHNV and CDR2 YYDKDF (reference sequence). The DNA for the CDR3 is TGTGCCACCAGCAGAAAAAGCCGAAATGAAGTCGGGGAGCTGTTTTTT. This translates into CATSRKSRNEVGELFF.

V gene TRBV11-2 combines with J gene TRBJ2-4, with 9 bases lining up with TRBD1. Germline V gives CDR1 SGHAT, CDR2 FQNNGV. The CDR3 has 14 residues. The junction had 5 bases not matched to a gene; V was cut back by 3 bases and J by 8 bases. The CDR3 is CASSFRTGVDIQYF. The CDR3 DNA follows: TGTGCCAGCAGCTTCAGGACAGGGGTCGACATTCAGTACTTC.

As regards this clone: This CDR3 is also generated by other DNA sequences in the sample. The rearrangement joins TRBV5-6 to TRBJ2-5; a weak D match, TRBD1 (5 bases). With 2 bases removed from V and 5 bases from J, the gap between germline ends came to 10 bases. CDR3 length: 13 residues. The germline gives CDR1 SGHDT, CDR2 YYEEEE. In DNA, the CDR3 is TGTGCCAGCAGCTTTCAGGGCCGGGAGACCCAGTACTTC. Its protein is CASSFQGRETQYF.

The chain uses TRBV5-1 and TRBJ2-4; TRBD2 matches 12 bases. The CDR3 has 17 amino acids. CDR1 is SGHRS, CDR2 YFSETQ, per germline. Unmatched junction bases numbered 6, after V lost 4 bases and J lost 1 base. As DNA, the CDR3 is TGCGCCAGCAGCGGTCCCGGGACTAGCGGGGCCAAAAACATTCAGTACTTC. The encoded protein is CASSGPGTSGAKNIQYF.

This CDR3 reads CASSGTGGSGKLFF. For the CDR3, the DNA is TGTGCCAGCAGCGGGACAGGGGGCTCAGGAAAACTGTTTTTT. This chain links TRBV9 with TRBJ1-4; 11 positions match TRBD1. CDR3 size: 14 residues. The ends lost 3 bases at V and 10 bases at J; junction bases unmatched: 5. Germline assignment: CDR1 SGDLS and CDR2 YYNGEE.

The J gene is TRBJ2-7, the V gene TRBV18; 7 bases are a match to TRBD1. V was pared by 3 bases and J by 4 bases, with 9 bases of the junction left unmatched. Germline CDR1 and CDR2: KGHSH and LQKENI. The CDR3 length is 15 residues. CDR3: CASSPTGVSGYEQYF. The CDR3 DNA reads TGTGCCAGCTCACCCACAGGGGTCAGTGGGTACGAGCAGTACTTC.

The gene calls are TRBV7-9 and TRBJ2-1; D ambiguous. Germline values: CDR1 SEHNR, CDR2 FQNEAQ (reference sequence). CDR3 length: 14 residues. V shed 2 bases and J shed 4 bases, with 9 bases lying between them. The CDR3: CASSLTGSYNEQFF. The CDR3 DNA sequence: TGTGCCAGCAGCTTAACCGGGTCTTACAATGAGCAGTTCTTC.

This rearrangement joins TRBV5-8 to TRBJ1-4; the match to TRBD1 covers 11 bases. The germline CDR1 and CDR2 sequences are SGHTS and YDEGEE. The CDR3 totals 19 residues. Losses at the gene ends were 5 bases for V and 0 bases for J; bases not matched to a gene: 12. CDR3 in DNA: TGTGCCAGCAGTCACAGTTGGACGGGACAGGGGGCAACTAATGAAAAACTGTTTTTT. As protein: CASSHSWTGQGATNEKLFF.

The chain couples TRBV4-1 to TRBJ1-1; TRBD1 is a possible D gene (5 bases). CDR1 is MGHRA, CDR2 YSYEKL, per germline. V lost 2 bases, J lost 0 bases, and 10 bases lay in between. The CDR3 runs 15 residues. In DNA form, the CDR3 reads TGCGCCAGCAGCCAACCGGGACTGATGAACACTGAAGCTTTCTTT. Translated, it gives CASSQPGLMNTEAFF.

The chain recombines TRBV29-1 with TRBJ2-7; tentative D call: TRBD1 (5 bases). Germline assignment: CDR1 SQVTM and CDR2 ANQGSEA. Trimming removed 4 bases at V and 5 bases at J, with 12 bases between. CDR3 length equals 12 residues. In nucleotides, the CDR3 is TGCAGCGTTGTAGGGGATTTGCACGAGCAGTACTTC. It is translated as CSVVGDLHEQYF.

The genes are TRBV5-1 and TRBJ1-3; perhaps TRBD1 as D (5 bases). With 0 bases removed from V and 4 bases from J, the gap between germline ends came to 8 bases. The germline CDR1 and CDR2 sequences are SGHRS and YFSETQ. This CDR3 comprises 14 residues. This CDR3 is CASSLDGAGNTIYF. CDR3 nucleotide sequence: TGCGCCAGCAGCTTGGATGGGGCCGGAAACACCATATATTTT.

The chain employs TRBV27 and TRBJ2-1; tentatively, D is TRBD2 (7 bases). Germline CDR1 reads MNHEY; CDR2 reads SMNVEV (reference sequence). The V end was cut by 6 bases, the J end by 4 bases, with 13 bases between. This CDR3 is 14 amino acids long. CDR3: CASRRGRPYNEQFF. DNA of the CDR3: TGTGCCAGCAGGCGGGGGCGCCCATACAATGAGCAGTTCTTC.

The chain couples TRBV18 to TRBJ1-5, with a possible D match to TRBD1 (5 bases). V was cut by 2 bases and J by 4 bases, with 9 bases left in between. CDR3 length: 14 amino acids. The germline CDR1 and CDR2 sequences are KGHSH and LQKENI. The CDR3 sequence is CASSPGAKNQPQHF. DNA of the CDR3: TGTGCCAGCTCACCAGGGGCAAAAAATCAGCCCCAGCATTTT. The complete variable domain, with remaining parts taken from reference TRBV18 and TRBJ1-5, reads NAGVMQNPRHLVRRRGQEARLRCSPMKGHSHVYWYRQLPEEGLKFMVYLQKENIIDESGMPKERFSAEFPKEGPSILRIQQVVRGDSAAYFCASSPGAKNQPQHFGDGTRLSIL.

The rearrangement links TRBV27 to TRBJ2-7, with a tentative D call TRBD1 (6 bases). Trimming took off 4 bases at V and 5 bases at J, with 15 bases between the two ends. The CDR3 loop spans 14 amino acids. Germline CDR1 is MNHEY and CDR2 is SMNVEV (reference sequence). CDR3 loop: CASSSLTGLNEQYF. The CDR3 bases are TGTGCCAGCAGTTCCCTGACAGGTTTAAACGAGCAGTACTTC.

A few counts support this clone. The chain joins TRBV27 to TRBJ2-1; D might be TRBD1 (7 bases). Trimming removed 4 bases from V and 6 bases from J, with 10 bases in between. The CDR3 has 13 residues. The germline gives CDR1 MNHEY, CDR2 SMNVEV (reference sequence). The CDR3 DNA sequence: TGTGCCAGCAGTTCTCAGGGGGGCAATGAGCAGTTCTTC. Translation: CASSSQGGNEQFF.

The genes are TRBV4-3 and TRBJ2-7; 12 nucleotides agree with TRBD2. J was trimmed by 7 bases and V by 9 bases; bases with no gene match: 13. There are 15 residues in the CDR3. Germline V CDR1 and CDR2: LGHNA, YSLEER. The CDR3 here is CARSGLAGGLREQYF. The CDR3 region has the DNA TGCGCCAGATCCGGGCTAGCGGGAGGGCTGAGGGAGCAGTACTTC.

This clone was seen only once. The rearrangement joins TRBV2 to TRBJ2-2, with a possible D match to TRBD1 (5 bases). Germline V gene lookup returns CDR1 SNHLY and CDR2 FYNNEI. V shed 5 bases and J shed 7 bases, with 17 bases lying between them. The length of the CDR3 is 15 residues. CDR3 in amino acids: CASSMSGYDSGELFF. CDR3 DNA sequence: TGTGCCAGCAGTATGTCAGGGTATGACAGCGGGGAGCTGTTTTTT.

This chain uses TRBV7-3 with TRBJ2-5; TRBD2 matches at 12 bases. The germline gives CDR1 SGHTA, CDR2 FQGTGA. V trimming: 2 bases; J trimming: 5 bases; junction bases outside the gene matches: 0. The CDR3 has 14 amino acids. The CDR3 DNA follows: TGTGCCAGCAGCTTACTAGCGGGAGGGGAGACCCAGTACTTC. Translated: CASSLLAGGETQYF.

Ten or more counts support this clone. In DNA form, the CDR3 reads TGCGCCAGCAGCTCCTATGGACAGGGGGCAGATACGCAGTATTTT. Translating it yields CASSSYGQGADTQYF. The chain recombines TRBV5-1 with TRBJ2-3; the match to TRBD1 covers 10 bases. Germline V lookup: CDR1 SGHRS, CDR2 YFSETQ. The CDR3 covers 15 residues. The J segment lost 4 bases and the V segment lost 3 bases, leaving 5 bases of the junction unmatched.

This chain joins TRBV5-1 and TRBJ2-7, with TRBD2 as a possible D gene (5 bases). The length of the CDR3 is 13 residues. Trimming left V 0 bases short and J 5 bases short, with 9 bases between. CDR1 and CDR2 from the germline V gene are SGHRS and YFSETQ. The CDR3 loop reads CASSLETGNEQYF. Written as DNA, the CDR3 is TGCGCCAGCAGCTTGGAAACCGGGAACGAGCAGTACTTC. Supplemented by reference TRBV5-1 and TRBJ2-7, the full variable domain reads KAGVTQTPRYLIKTRGQQVTLSCSPISGHRSVSWYQQTPGQGLQFLFEYFSETQRNKGNFPGRFSGRQFSNSRSEMNVSTLELGDSALYLCASSLETGNEQYFGPGTRLTVT.

The chain carries TRBV28 and TRBJ2-3; a weak D match, TRBD1 (6 bases). Germline lookup yields CDR1 MDHEN and CDR2 SYDVKM. Trimming took 6 bases from V and 4 from J, leaving 11 bases between them. The CDR3 runs 13 residues. The CDR3 nucleotides are TGTGCCAGCAGCCAAGGGGGTCCAGATACGCAGTATTTT. The encoded protein is CASSQGGPDTQYF.

This chain connects TRBV18 to TRBJ1-1, with D tentatively TRBD1 (5 bases). The CDR3 extends over 14 amino acids. The germline CDR1 and CDR2 sequences are KGHSH and LQKENI. Trimming removed 2 bases from V and 1 base from J, with 8 bases in between. The CDR3 region is CASSPMGGNTEAFF. CDR3 in DNA: TGTGCCAGCTCACCAATGGGGGGGAACACTGAAGCTTTCTTT.

The gene calls are TRBV4-1 and TRBJ1-2; the match to TRBD1 covers 10 bases. The length of the CDR3 is 15 residues. Germline CDR1 MGHRA, CDR2 YSYEKL. V dropped 1 base and J dropped 4; count of bases not matched to a gene: 3. The CDR3, as DNA: TGCGCCAGCAGCCAAGGACAGGGGGCAGGCTATGGCTACACCTTC. Translating gives CASSQGQGAGYGYTF.

The chain carries TRBV12-5 and TRBJ2-4; 8 bases fit TRBD1. J lost 6 bases, V lost 6 bases, and 10 bases had no gene match. The CDR3 length is 15 residues. Per the germline V gene, CDR1 is LGHNT and CDR2 is FRNRAP. The DNA for the CDR3 is TGTGCTAGTGGCCCGACGGGACAGGAAAGAAACATTCAGTACTTC. It codes for CASGPTGQERNIQYF.